This T cell receptor beta chain was sequenced for a study of blood T cells in healthy people across ages. Primed by a sample-barcoded 5' primer and a J-beta primer mix, a second PCR proceeded for 7 to 11 cycles. TCRdb re-analysed the 5' RACE reads in MiXCR, keeping a single row per CDR3 protein. This table holds 1.5 million or so distinct CDR3 sequences, roughly two fifths found once. This clonotype was seen at least ten times. The CDR3 is 12 residues long. Germline loops: CDR1 SGHTA, CDR2 FQGNSA. The TCR sequence derives from a woman in her late teens or twenties in good health. Sequencing was carried out using blood. This chain joins TRBV7-2 and TRBJ2-5; the D is unclear. The DNA end is a closer match to TRBJ2-7, so the J assignment may be wrong. Written as DNA, the CDR3 is TGTGCCAGCAGCTCCCTTGGGGTCGAGCAGTACTTC. Amino acids: CASSSLGVEQYF.